The 26 T cell receptor beta chains below come from one sample, sequenced in a study of radiotherapy plus CTLA-4 blockade in lung cancer (dated by TCRdb to 2017 to 2018). Preparation of the library involved the immunoSEQ multiplex PCR assay. TCRdb mirrors the immuneACCESS table, restricted to in-frame sequences. Some clones are absent from its copies; in checked studies, under half trace to an unresolved V gene, and the reason for the others is unknown. Here the sample has around 85,000 clones; around 85% occur a single time. The ten largest account for about 2% of the sample. Material: peripheral blood, obtained from a patient treated with radiotherapy plus ipilimumab. The source of these receptors is a human donor with non-small cell lung cancer who had a partial response to radiotherapy plus ipilimumab.

V and J are TRBV5-5 and TRBJ2-4, with 9 bases identical to TRBD1. This CDR3 is 19 amino acids long. CDR1 SGHKS and CDR2 YYEKEE come from the germline V gene (reference sequence). J lost 0 bases, V lost 0 bases, and 10 bases had no gene match. The CDR3 loop is CASSLEGTGFRIAKNIQYF. The CDR3 nucleotides are TGTGCCAGCAGCTTGGAGGGGACAGGGTTTCGAATAGCCAAAAACATTCAGTACTTC. Together with reference TRBV5-5 and TRBJ2-4, the CDR3 gives the full variable domain: DAGVTQSPTHLIKTRGQQVTLRCSPISGHKSVSWYQQVLGQGPQFIFQYYEKEERGRGNFPDRFSARQFPNYSSELNVNALLLGDSALYLCASSLEGTGFRIAKNIQYFGAGTRLSVL.

V gene TRBV29-1 combines with J gene TRBJ1-1; D perhaps matches TRBD1 (5 bases). Germline V gene sequence: CDR1 SQVTM, CDR2 ANQGSEA. V gave up 0 bases and J gave up 2 bases, with 7 bases separating them. The CDR3 spans 13 residues. CDR3 amino acids: CSVEDRDNTEAFF. CDR3 in DNA: TGCAGCGTTGAAGACAGGGATAACACTGAAGCTTTCTTT.

The gene calls are TRBV5-5 and TRBJ2-3, with D perhaps TRBD1 (5 bases). Germline V CDR1 and CDR2: SGHKS, YYEKEE (reference sequence). The V end lost 0 bases, the J end lost 0 bases, and 8 bases lay between the germline ends. The CDR3 covers 15 residues. The CDR3 protein is CASSLAGQSTDTQYF. DNA for the CDR3: TGTGCCAGCAGCTTGGCAGGACAAAGCACAGATACGCAGTATTTT.

The CDR3 loop is CASSTNRGGTEAFF. In DNA form, the CDR3 reads TGTGCCAGCAGCACAAACAGGGGCGGCACTGAAGCTTTCTTT. The genes are TRBV7-9 and TRBJ1-1; 7 nucleotides match TRBD1. Per the germline V gene, CDR1 is SEHNR and CDR2 is FQNEAQ (reference sequence). The V gene end was trimmed by 5 bases and the J gene end by 4 bases; junction bases not matched to a gene: 7. The CDR3 consists of 14 residues.

This clone was observed a single time. V gene TRBV7-2 combines with J gene TRBJ2-1, with 7 bases fitting TRBD1. Trimming removed 0 bases from V and 12 bases from J; junction bases left unmatched: 5. This CDR3 has 13 residues. The germline V gene encodes CDR1 SGHTA and CDR2 FQGNSA. CDR3 sequence: CASSLAQDRTQFF. CDR3 nucleotides: TGTGCCAGCAGCTTAGCCCAGGACAGGACGCAGTTCTTC.

This chain connects TRBV12-5 to TRBJ2-1, with 11 bases lining up with TRBD2. The V segment lost 1 base and the J segment 6 bases; nucleotides outside the gene matches: 2. The CDR3 spans 15 residues. CDR1 and CDR2 (germline): LGHNT, FRNRAP. CDR3: CASGLGGLAVNEQFF. The CDR3 DNA follows: TGTGCTAGTGGTTTGGGGGGACTAGCGGTCAATGAGCAGTTCTTC.

The chain is built from TRBV7-3 and TRBJ2-4, with D perhaps TRBD2 (7 bases). The CDR3 has 14 amino acids. V lost 2 bases and J 8 bases, leaving 13 bases between the germline ends. Germline V lookup: CDR1 SGHTA, CDR2 FQGTGA. The CDR3 region has the DNA TGTGCCAGCAGCTTAGCAGGGGCGGGGGACATTCAGTACTTC. It yields the protein CASSLAGAGDIQYF.

Only a few counts were recorded for this clone. V is TRBV18 and J is TRBJ1-3; TRBD1 might be the D (5 bases). The CDR3 totals 18 residues. Trimming removed 3 bases from V and 0 bases from J, with 18 bases in between. Germline lookup yields CDR1 KGHSH and CDR2 LQKENI. CDR3 amino acids: CASSPSGPGQLSGNTIYF. DNA for the CDR3: TGTGCCAGCTCACCCTCGGGCCCAGGGCAGCTCTCTGGAAACACCATATATTTT.

The V gene is TRBV28, the J gene TRBJ2-7; 9 bases match TRBD1. J lost 1 base, V lost 6 bases, and 10 bases had no gene match. This CDR3 is 16 amino acids long. Germline loops: CDR1 MDHEN, CDR2 SYDVKM. In nucleotides, the CDR3 is TGTGCCAGCAGATCGGACAGGGGAACGGGTTCCTACGAGCAGTACGTC. Amino acids: CASRSDRGTGSYEQYV.

This clone was observed a few times. V and J are TRBV6-1 and TRBJ2-7, with 7 bases identical to TRBD1. The CDR3 spans 11 residues. Germline trimming cut 8 bases from V and 6 bases from J; bases unmatched to any gene: 4. From germline, CDR1 is MNHNS and CDR2 SASEGT. The DNA for the CDR3 is TGTGCCAGCTCCTACAGGGGCGAGCAGTACTTC. Its protein is CASSYRGEQYF.

This chain connects TRBV29-1 to TRBJ2-1; possibly TRBD2 for D (7 bases). The CDR3 is 16 amino acids. Germline lookup yields CDR1 SQVTM and CDR2 ANQGSEA. V was shortened by 7 bases and J by 7 bases, with 26 bases between the two germline ends. The CDR3 region has the DNA TGCAGCGCCGTGGGAGGGGGGGGACTTCCGGAAAATGAGCAGTTCTTC. Translating it yields CSAVGGGGLPENEQFF.

This clone was picked up one time. The V and J genes are TRBV5-1 and TRBJ2-1; D is possibly TRBD2 (6 bases). Trimming took off 0 bases at V and 3 bases at J, with 10 bases between the two ends. The CDR3 loop spans 15 amino acids. Germline assignment: CDR1 SGHRS and CDR2 YFSETQ. DNA of the CDR3: TGCGCCAGCAGCTTGGTGACTAGTATCTACAATGAGCAGTTCTTC. This gives the protein CASSLVTSIYNEQFF.

The rearrangement links TRBV6-4 to TRBJ2-1, with D perhaps matching TRBD2 (5 bases). Between the trimmed V and J ends, which lost 2 bases and 2 bases, there was a span of 10 bases. There are 15 residues in the CDR3. Germline CDR1 is MRHNA and CDR2 is SNTAGT. CDR3 coding DNA: TGTGCCAGCAGTGACGAACTAGAGCCCTACAATGAGCAGTTCTTC. Translation gives CASSDELEPYNEQFF.

The chain carries TRBV28 and TRBJ1-1, with TRBD1 identical over 7 bases. With 2 bases clipped from V and 7 bases from J, the junction kept 10 bases outside the gene matches. Germline loops: CDR1 MDHEN, CDR2 SYDVKM. There are 15 residues in the CDR3. CDR3 sequence: CASSLGGWGQLEAFF. The CDR3 nucleotides read TGTGCCAGCAGTTTAGGGGGGTGGGGACAGCTTGAAGCTTTCTTT.

In its sample, this clone was seen a few times. This chain joins TRBV28 and TRBJ1-1; no firm D call. CDR1 is MDHEN and CDR2 is SYDVKM in the germline V gene. V dropped 4 bases and J dropped 1 base, with 4 bases sitting between them. The CDR3 has 12 residues. The CDR3 protein is CASSYRNTEAFF. DNA of the CDR3: TGTGCCAGCAGTTACAGGAACACTGAAGCTTTCTTT.

The CDR3 loop reads CASSLRTGSGQPQHF. The CDR3 coding sequence is TGTGCCAGCAGCTTGAGGACAGGAAGTGGCCAGCCCCAGCATTTT. The V gene is TRBV5-6, the J gene TRBJ1-5; 7 bases match TRBD1. The J segment lost 7 bases and the V segment lost 1 base, leaving 8 bases of the junction unmatched. The CDR3 is 15 amino acids. Germline CDR1 is SGHDT and CDR2 is YYEEEE.

This chain connects TRBV7-8 to TRBJ1-4; D is undetermined. Germline assignment: CDR1 SGHVS and CDR2 FQNEAQ. This CDR3 spans 15 amino acids. The germline V and J ends were trimmed by 2 bases and 7 bases, with 14 bases remaining between them. This CDR3 reads CASSLKQINSEKLFF. Here the CDR3 DNA reads TGTGCCAGCAGCTTAAAACAGATAAATTCTGAAAAACTGTTTTTT. The full variable domain, with the rest looked up from reference TRBV7-8 and TRBJ1-4, is GAGVSQSPRYKVAKRGQDVALRCDPISGHVSLFWYQQALGQGPEFLTYFQNEAQLDKSGLPSDRFFAERPEGSVSTLKIQRTQQEDSAVYLCASSLKQINSEKLFFGSGTQLSVL.

The genes are TRBV23-1 and TRBJ2-3; 7 bases fit TRBD2. TRBV23-1 is an ORF, and what it does is uncertain. Trimming cost V 2 bases and J 8 bases; bases outside gene matches: 16. CDR3 length: 17 residues. The CDR3 reads CASSQPPFSSGDGTQYF. In nucleotides, the CDR3 is TGCGCCAGCAGTCAACCCCCTTTTTCTAGCGGTGATGGTACGCAGTATTTT.

J is TRBJ2-7 and V is TRBV18, with 7 nucleotides matching TRBD2. Per germline, CDR1 KGHSH and CDR2 LQKENI. This CDR3 is built from 13 residues. V shed 8 bases and J 1 base; nucleotides not matched to a gene: 5. This CDR3 is CASAGTNSYEQYV. CDR3 coding DNA: TGTGCCAGCGCCGGGACTAATTCCTACGAGCAGTACGTC.

This chain uses TRBV6-5 with TRBJ2-5; maybe TRBD1 (8 bases). CDR1 is MNHEY and CDR2 is SVGAGI in the germline V gene. The ends were cut back, 6 bases at V and 5 bases at J, with 13 bases in the middle. The CDR3 is 13 residues long. CDR3 protein: CASSKQGGETQYF. In DNA, the CDR3 is TGTGCCAGCAGCAAACAGGGGGGGGAGACCCAGTACTTC.

There are a few counts of this clone. The V call is TRBV28, the J call TRBJ2-1, with D maybe TRBD1 (6 bases). Looked up from germline, CDR1 is MDHEN and CDR2 is SYDVKM. The V and J ends lost 5 bases and 6 bases respectively, with 20 bases between them. The CDR3 is 16 amino acids. CDR3: CASSPWRTATSNEQFF. In nucleotides, the CDR3 is TGTGCCAGCAGTCCTTGGAGGACAGCAACCTCCAATGAGCAGTTCTTC.

The rearrangement uses TRBV29-1 and TRBJ2-1, with D perhaps matching TRBD2 (5 bases). This CDR3 has 12 amino acids. Trimming stripped 0 bases from V and 5 bases from J, with 5 bases between. Germline CDR1 and CDR2: SQVTM and ANQGSEA. The CDR3 coding sequence is TGCAGCGTTGAAGAGCGGGACAATGAGCAGTTCTTC. It translates to CSVEERDNEQFF.

This clone was found once. The chain is built from TRBV19 and TRBJ2-2, with a possible D match to TRBD2 (5 bases). The V gene lost 11 bases and the J gene lost 2 bases, with 12 bases spanning the gap. This CDR3 has 13 residues. The germline gives CDR1 LNHDA, CDR2 SQIVND (reference sequence). CDR3 loop: CAARSGNTGELFF. In DNA, the CDR3 is TGTGCCGCAAGAAGCGGAAACACCGGGGAGCTGTTTTTT.

The chain carries TRBV14 and TRBJ2-1; 12 bases are shared with TRBD2. The germline gives CDR1 SGHDN, CDR2 FVKESK. Trimming took 1 base from V and 9 from J; bases not matched to a gene: 4. CDR3 length equals 15 residues. CDR3 protein: CASSQVTSGRSEQFF. CDR3 coding DNA: TGTGCCAGCAGCCAAGTAACTAGCGGGAGGAGTGAGCAGTTCTTC.

The chain is built from TRBV15 and TRBJ2-1; the D is unclear. CDR1 is LNHNV and CDR2 is YYDKDF in the germline V gene (reference sequence). Trimming pared 11 bases from V and 2 bases from J, leaving 22 bases between. The CDR3 totals 16 residues. The CDR3, as DNA: TGTGCCGCTTCGGTCTCTCTAGAATACCCCTACAATGAGCAGTTCTTC. This sequence encodes CAASVSLEYPYNEQFF.

The gene calls are TRBV6-1 and TRBJ1-5; D gene unclear. Per germline, CDR1 MNHNS and CDR2 SASEGT. V lost 7 bases, J lost 5 bases, and 12 bases lay in between. This CDR3 is 13 amino acids long. The CDR3 protein is CASKRKADQPQHF. The CDR3 DNA reads as TGTGCCAGCAAAAGAAAGGCGGATCAGCCCCAGCATTTT.